The 24 T cell receptor beta chains listed next were all sequenced from one sample in a study of read filtering for tumor transcriptome and immune sequencing. From approximately 430 ng of RNA, a library with molecular barcoded alpha/delta and beta/gamma adaptors was made. TCRdb ran MiXCR on the reads and lists one entry per CDR3 protein. The sample shows about 86,000 distinct CDR3 sequences, roughly 12% of them seen only once. The sequenced material came from a population of CD138-negative cells sorted from bone marrow. These receptors all stem from a donor at least 40 years old with multiple myeloma.

The CDR3 loop is CSAADRGTTNYGYTF. Written as DNA, the CDR3 is TGCAGTGCGGCTGACAGGGGCACTACTAACTATGGCTACACCTTC. The rearrangement links TRBV20-1 to TRBJ1-2; 8 positions agree with TRBD1. V was pared by 6 bases and J by 0 bases, with 9 bases of the junction left unmatched. Germline loops: CDR1 DFQATT, CDR2 SNEGSKA (reference sequence). The CDR3 loop spans 15 amino acids.

In its sample, this clonotype was seen many times. The rearrangement links TRBV5-6 to TRBJ1-1, with D tentatively TRBD1 (5 bases). Germline V gene sequence: CDR1 SGHDT, CDR2 YYEEEE. V lost 0 bases, J lost 2 bases, and 8 bases lay in between. The CDR3 has 14 residues. The CDR3 loop reads CASSLGWGNTEAFF. The CDR3 DNA reads TGTGCCAGCAGCTTGGGCTGGGGCAACACTGAAGCTTTCTTT.

This clonotype was picked up many times. This chain's CDR3 is CASISSRNEQFF. DNA of the CDR3: TGTGCCAGCATCTCAAGCCGGAATGAGCAGTTCTTC. The chain employs TRBV28 and TRBJ2-1; D unclear. Germline values: CDR1 MDHEN, CDR2 SYDVKM. Trimming removed 7 bases at V and 7 bases at J, with 11 bases between. The CDR3 contains 12 residues.

At least ten counts were recorded for this clonotype. V usage is TRBV10-3 and J usage is TRBJ1-1, with a possible D match to TRBD1 (5 bases). CDR1 is ENHRY and CDR2 is SYGVKD in the germline V gene. Trimming shortened V by 9 bases and J by 3 bases, and 11 bases separated the two germline ends. This CDR3 contains 12 residues. This chain's CDR3 is CAIGDSYTEAFF. The CDR3 DNA is TGTGCCATAGGGGACTCTTACACTGAAGCTTTCTTT.

This clonotype came up many times. The V and J genes are TRBV29-1 and TRBJ2-5, with 10 nucleotides matching TRBD2. The germline gives CDR1 SQVTM, CDR2 ANQGSEA. Unmatched junction bases numbered 23, after V lost 5 bases and J lost 5 bases. This CDR3 has 19 residues. CDR3 residues: CSVPPSSPFSSGSGETQYF. Written as DNA, the CDR3 is TGCAGCGTTCCGCCGAGCTCGCCGTTTTCTAGCGGGAGTGGGGAGACCCAGTACTTC.

At least ten counts were recorded for this clonotype. The chain uses TRBV6-1 and TRBJ2-7, with 9 bases aligning to TRBD2. This CDR3 comprises 14 residues. V lost 6 bases and J lost 2; bases outside the gene matches: 5. CDR1 is MNHNS and CDR2 is SASEGT in the germline V gene. The CDR3 spells CASRAGTSTYEQYF. In DNA, the CDR3 is TGTGCCAGCAGGGCCGGGACTAGCACCTACGAGCAGTACTTC.

This clonotype came up a few times. J is TRBJ2-6 and V is TRBV24-1; a possible D gene is TRBD1 (5 bases). Germline V gene lookup returns CDR1 KGHDR and CDR2 SFDVKD. The CDR3 covers 16 residues. V was clipped by 5 bases and J by 3 bases, with 13 bases between them. The CDR3 protein is CATSGWGLSGANVLTF. CDR3 bases: TGTGCCACCAGTGGTTGGGGCCTAAGTGGGGCCAACGTCCTGACTTTC.

V and J are TRBV28 and TRBJ1-1; D gene ambiguous. CDR1 and CDR2 from the germline V gene are MDHEN and SYDVKM. The V end lost 8 bases, the J end lost 0 bases, and 13 bases lay between the germline ends. This CDR3 is built from 14 residues. The CDR3 here is CASLLGSLNTEAFF. CDR3 bases: TGTGCCAGCCTTCTGGGCAGTCTGAACACTGAAGCTTTCTTT.

This sequence joins TRBV6-5 and TRBJ1-1, with D possibly TRBD1 on 5 matching bases. The CDR3 is 16 amino acids. Germline CDR1 and CDR2: MNHEY and SVGAGI. V was shortened by 2 bases and J by 4 bases, with 17 bases between the two germline ends. CDR3 loop: CASSYRPVAGGTEAFF. CDR3 in DNA: TGTGCCAGCAGTTACCGGCCCGTGGCGGGGGGCACTGAAGCTTTCTTT.

This clonotype was recorded many times. Written as DNA, the CDR3 is TGTGCCAGCAGCCAGCGCGGGAGGACTAGCACGTACGAGCAGTACTTC. It translates to CASSQRGRTSTYEQYF. This chain links TRBV7-2 with TRBJ2-7; 8 nucleotides agree with TRBD2. The germline gives CDR1 SGHTA, CDR2 FQGNSA. Trimming removed 5 bases from V and 4 bases from J; junction bases left unmatched: 13. The CDR3 length is 16 residues.

This clonotype has at least ten counts. The chain is built from TRBV20-1 and TRBJ2-3, with 9 bases lining up with TRBD2. The ends lost 6 bases at V and 4 bases at J; junction bases unmatched: 8. Looked up from germline, CDR1 is DFQATT and CDR2 is SNEGSKA (reference sequence). CDR3 length equals 14 residues. CDR3 DNA: TGCAGTGCCTCCAAGCGGGAGGATGCAGATACGCAGTATTTT. Its translation: CSASKREDADTQYF.

This clonotype was picked up many times. As DNA, the CDR3 is TGTGCCAGTAGAAAAGCGGGAGGGGGCGATGAGCAGTTCTTC. It encodes CASRKAGGGDEQFF. This chain connects TRBV19 to TRBJ2-1; 10 bases are a match to TRBD2. CDR1 and CDR2 from the germline V gene are LNHDA and SQIVND (reference sequence). The CDR3 length is 14 residues. The V segment lost 6 bases and the J segment 8 bases; nucleotides outside the gene matches: 7.

This clonotype was picked up a small number of times. A much larger clone is a single base away; this may be a read error. The rearrangement joins TRBV7-3 to TRBJ2-1; 9 bases line up with TRBD1. V dropped 5 bases and J dropped 13; count of bases not matched to a gene: 12. CDR3 length: 14 amino acids. Germline values: CDR1 SGHTA, CDR2 FQGTGA. The CDR3 DNA sequence: TGTGCCAGCAGCGCAGGGACAGGGTTTAGGCGCCAGTTCTTC. Its protein product is CASSAGTGFRRQFF.

This clonotype was detected a few times. A much larger clone lies a single base off, so this may be a read error. This chain uses TRBV2 with TRBJ2-5; D is unresolved. The CDR3 has 13 amino acids. CDR1 is SNHLY, CDR2 FYNNEI, per germline. CDR3 DNA sequence: TGTCCCAGCAGTGAATTGGTTCCAGAGACCCAGTACTTC. Its protein is CPSSELVPETQYF.

Of note for this clonotype: One junction end disagrees with the germline gene, perhaps due to a read error. This CDR3 reads CSISENYYQPQHF. The CDR3 DNA sequence: TGTTCCATCAGTGAGAACTACTATCAGCCCCAGCATTTT. This chain uses TRBV10-3 with TRBJ1-5, with D hard to call. The CDR3 runs to 13 residues. The germline gives CDR1 ENHRY, CDR2 SYGVKD.

Concerning this clonotype: A read error may account for a junction end that differs from germline. The chain recombines TRBV10-3 with TRBJ2-7, with D maybe TRBD2 (5 bases). CDR3 length: 13 amino acids. Per the germline V gene, CDR1 is ENHRY and CDR2 is SYGVKD. For the CDR3, the DNA is TGTGCCATCAGCGAGAGAGATAGCGACGAGCTGTACTTC. The encoded protein is CAISERDSDELYF.

This clonotype was seen repeatedly, ten times or more. The chain combines TRBV29-1 with TRBJ1-1; 9 bases are a match to TRBD1. CDR3 length: 15 amino acids. The V gene's germline CDR1 is SQVTM and CDR2 ANQGSEA. V lost 6 bases to trimming and J lost 2 bases; unmatched junction nucleotides: 10. In DNA, the CDR3 is TGCAGCGTAGACGAACAGGGGGCTAAAAACACTGAAGCTTTCTTT. It specifies CSVDEQGAKNTEAFF.

This clonotype was seen a handful of times. V usage is TRBV4-2 and J usage is TRBJ2-1; 7 bases are shared with TRBD2. V dropped 0 bases and J dropped 15; count of bases not matched to a gene: 8. The CDR3 has 13 amino acids. Germline CDR1 reads LGHNA; CDR2 reads YNFKEQ. The CDR3 reads CASSQDLQRGWFF. The CDR3 coding sequence is TGTGCCAGCAGCCAAGATCTTCAGCGGGGTTGGTTCTTC.

This clonotype was seen ten or more times. This may be a read error: a much more frequent sequence differs by one nucleotide. The gene calls are TRBV7-2 and TRBJ2-1; D call uncertain. V was shortened by 1 base and J by 6 bases, with 13 bases between the two germline ends. CDR3 length: 15 amino acids. CDR1 and CDR2 (germline): SGHTA, FQGNSA. The CDR3 DNA reads as TGTGCCAGCAGCTTAGATGTATCGTTGTGCAATGAGCAGTTCTTC. Amino acids: CASSLDVSLCNEQFF.

This clonotype was counted ten times or more. J is TRBJ2-1 and V is TRBV7-2, with no clear D. V lost 4 bases to trimming and J lost 6 bases, with 13 bases between them. The CDR3 has 14 amino acids. In germline, CDR1 is SGHTA, CDR2 FQGNSA. The CDR3 loop is CASSYQHGPNEQFF. The CDR3 DNA sequence: TGTGCCAGCAGCTACCAACACGGACCCAATGAGCAGTTCTTC.

This clonotype has a count of ten or more. The V and J genes are TRBV28 and TRBJ2-1, with 9 nucleotides matching TRBD1. Germline V CDR1 and CDR2: MDHEN, SYDVKM. This CDR3 comprises 16 residues. With 5 bases clipped from V and 6 bases from J, the junction kept 11 bases outside the gene matches. This CDR3 is CASSPTDRGLANEQFF. The CDR3 DNA is TGTGCCAGCAGTCCAACTGACAGGGGGTTGGCCAATGAGCAGTTCTTC. Drawing the rest from reference TRBV28 and TRBJ2-1, the complete variable domain is DVKVTQSSRYLVKRTGEKVFLECVQDMDHENMFWYRQDPGLGLRLIYFSYDVKMKEKGDIPEGYSVSREKKERFSLILESASTNQTSMYLCASSPTDRGLANEQFFGPGTRLTVL.

In its sample, this clonotype was seen many times. The chain couples TRBV5-1 to TRBJ2-3; D is unclear. Germline loops: CDR1 SGHRS, CDR2 YFSETQ. Trimming cost V 4 bases and J 0 bases, with 6 bases left between them. CDR3 length: 13 residues. The CDR3 DNA reads TGCGCCAGCAGCGACCCTAGCACAGATACGCAGTATTTT. It encodes CASSDPSTDTQYF.

This clonotype was counted ten times or more. The rearrangement links TRBV6-1 to TRBJ1-1; D may be TRBD1 (6 bases). The ends were cut back, 7 bases at V and 0 bases at J, with 18 bases in the middle. The CDR3 contains 16 residues. CDR1 is MNHNS, CDR2 SASEGT, per germline. CDR3 in DNA: TGTGCCAGCATTTTTACGGACAGATACATGAACACTGAAGCTTTCTTT. Protein: CASIFTDRYMNTEAFF.

This clonotype came up many times. The chain has TRBV28 and TRBJ2-1, with D perhaps matching TRBD2 (6 bases). From germline, CDR1 is MDHEN and CDR2 SYDVKM. Trimming pared 2 bases from V and 4 bases from J, leaving 12 bases between. This CDR3 is built from 15 residues. The CDR3 protein is CASSLTGVGYNEQFF. CDR3 nucleotide sequence: TGTGCCAGCAGTTTAACGGGGGTGGGGTACAATGAGCAGTTCTTC.